This T cell receptor (beta chain) stems from a study of beta chain features in type 1 diabetes. In the study overall: The samples had approximately 110 million sorted cells examined in all.

Study results and caveats: Within each of all four CD4+ subsets, Type 1 diabetes patients had TCRB CDR3s that were moderately but significantly shorter.

The CDR3 loop spans 12 amino acids. V dropped 9 bases and J dropped 5; count of bases not matched to a gene: 4. Germline V gene data show CDR1 as ENHRY and CDR2 as SYGVKD. Expressed TCRB transcripts were sequenced, since all the RNA that had been isolated was reverse transcribed. Generated by immunoSEQ multiplex PCR, the TCRdb table keeps only in-frame clones and is missing some. The table records roughly 170,000 clones, less than 15% of them present only once. This clone was counted between two and nine times. Its target is unknown. The chain employs TRBV10-3 and TRBJ1-1, with 9 bases aligning to TRBD1. The sample taken for sequencing was central memory CD4+ T cells from blood. The TCR originated in a woman aged 18-35 years in good health. CDR3 amino acids: CAMGQGRTEAFF. CDR3 bases: TGTGCCATGGGACAGGGACGGACTGAAGCTTTCTTT.